One sample yielded the 12 T cell receptor beta chains listed below, sequenced in a study of T cells in Graves' hyperthyroidism and ophthalmopathy. Regions amplified from RNA transcripts were the TCR beta CDR3 regions. The study used the HTBI primer set for a first-round RT-PCR of the TCR CDR3. From the multiplex PCR reads, TCRdb called clonotypes with MiXCR, one entry per CDR3 protein. The sample contains fewer than 400,000 distinct CDR3 sequences, 11% to 15% of which appear only once. The sample was blood. The receptors originated from a man in his fifties or sixties with Graves' ophthalmopathy.

This clonotype turned up a few times. The chain carries TRBV7-2 and TRBJ2-4; no firm D call. The V end lost 2 bases, the J end lost 8 bases, and 7 bases lay between the germline ends. This CDR3 has 12 amino acids. Germline CDR1 is SGHTA and CDR2 is FQGNSA. The CDR3 spells CASSLFEDIQYF. The CDR3 DNA reads TGTGCCAGCAGCTTATTTGAGGACATTCAGTACTTC.

This clonotype has ten or more counts. The chain links TRBV10-3 to TRBJ2-3; D possibly corresponds to TRBD2 (6 bases). In germline, CDR1 is ENHRY, CDR2 SYGVKD. This CDR3 contains 15 residues. V was shortened by 7 bases and J by 2 bases, with 16 bases between the two germline ends. As DNA, the CDR3 is TGTGCCATCAACGAAGCGGGTTTAACCACAGATACGCAGTATTTT. Its translation is CAINEAGLTTDTQYF.

This clonotype was detected ten times or more. The rearrangement uses TRBV11-2 and TRBJ2-5; no definite D call. CDR1 is SGHAT and CDR2 is FQNNGV in the germline V gene. This CDR3 is 16 amino acids long. V shed 3 bases and J shed 5 bases, with 19 bases lying between them. As DNA, the CDR3 is TGTGCCAGCAGCTTTAGGGCGGACGGTGGGTGGGAGACCCAGTACTTC. Amino acids: CASSFRADGGWETQYF.

This clonotype was seen repeatedly, ten times or more. The chain combines TRBV20-1 with TRBJ2-7; D perhaps matches TRBD2 (6 bases). Germline values: CDR1 DFQATT, CDR2 SNEGSKA (reference sequence). This CDR3 spans 15 amino acids. V gave up 4 bases and J gave up 0 bases, with 16 bases separating them. CDR3 amino acids: CSATVTGGSSYEQYF. The DNA of the CDR3 is TGCAGTGCTACGGTAACTGGGGGGAGCTCCTACGAGCAGTACTTC.

This clonotype was found many times. J is TRBJ2-5 and V is TRBV11-3; 7 positions match TRBD2. V gave up 8 bases and J gave up 5 bases; unmatched junction bases: 14. Per germline, CDR1 SGHNT and CDR2 YENEEA. CDR3 length: 15 residues. For the CDR3, the DNA is TGTGCCAGCGGCAAAATAGCGAGAGCGGGGGAGACCCAGTACTTC. Translated, it gives CASGKIARAGETQYF.

The chain has TRBV14 and TRBJ1-5, with D perhaps matching TRBD1 (6 bases). The length of the CDR3 is 14 residues. The germline gives CDR1 SGHDN, CDR2 FVKESK. Trimming took 4 bases from V and 3 from J, leaving 10 bases between them. This CDR3 reads CASSRTGYNQPQHF. DNA for the CDR3: TGTGCCAGCAGCCGCACAGGGTACAATCAGCCCCAGCATTTT.

The chain carries TRBV12-3 or TRBV12-4 and TRBJ2-3, with unresolved D. CDR3 length equals 13 residues. Trimming left V 6 bases short and J 2 bases short, with 9 bases between. DNA for the CDR3: TGTGCCAGCAGCGGCCCCGACACAGATACGCAGTATTTT. Amino acid sequence: CASSGPDTDTQYF.

At least ten counts were recorded for this clonotype. V and J are TRBV18 and TRBJ1-6; the D is unclear. The CDR3 runs 16 residues. The germline V gene has CDR1 KGHSH and CDR2 LQKENI. The germline V and J ends were trimmed by 3 bases and 9 bases, with 18 bases remaining between them. DNA for the CDR3: TGTGCCAGCTCACCCAGCACCCGCGGAGTCGGTTCACCCCTCCACTTT. Amino acids: CASSPSTRGVGSPLHF.

This clonotype appeared many times. This sequence joins TRBV3-1 and TRBJ1-2; D is undetermined. The V and J ends lost 0 bases and 7 bases respectively, with 12 bases between them. The CDR3 covers 14 residues. CDR1 LGHDT and CDR2 YNNKEL come from the germline V gene (reference sequence). The CDR3 protein is CASSQDSGYRGYTF. DNA of the CDR3: TGTGCCAGCAGCCAAGATTCGGGGTACCGTGGCTACACCTTC.

The rearrangement uses TRBV7-4 and TRBJ2-7; 11 bases are a match to TRBD1. Trimming cost V 7 bases and J 7 bases; bases outside gene matches: 9. The CDR3 covers 14 residues. The V gene's germline CDR1 is SGHVT and CDR2 SQSDAQ. The CDR3, as DNA: TGTGCCAGCAACCGGGACAGGGGGGCAGGGGAGCAGTACTTC. It is translated as CASNRDRGAGEQYF.

This clonotype has ten or more counts. The V call is TRBV20-1, the J call TRBJ1-2, with 8 bases that match TRBD1. The CDR3 length is 15 residues. Germline loops: CDR1 DFQATT, CDR2 SNEGSKA (reference sequence). The V and J ends lost 1 base and 1 base, in that order; junction bases with no gene match: 5. The CDR3 coding sequence is TGCAGTGCTAGAGGGGCAGGGGGCGGTAACTATGGCTACACCTTC. This gives the protein CSARGAGGGNYGYTF.

V gene TRBV20-1 combines with J gene TRBJ1-2; 7 bases align to TRBD1. V gave up 4 bases and J gave up 2 bases; unmatched junction bases: 10. Germline-derived CDR1 and CDR2 are DFQATT and SNEGSKA (reference sequence). This CDR3 region has 15 residues. Written as DNA, the CDR3 is TGCAGTGCTACATATCCCGGGACAGTGAACTATGGCTACACCTTC. Protein: CSATYPGTVNYGYTF.